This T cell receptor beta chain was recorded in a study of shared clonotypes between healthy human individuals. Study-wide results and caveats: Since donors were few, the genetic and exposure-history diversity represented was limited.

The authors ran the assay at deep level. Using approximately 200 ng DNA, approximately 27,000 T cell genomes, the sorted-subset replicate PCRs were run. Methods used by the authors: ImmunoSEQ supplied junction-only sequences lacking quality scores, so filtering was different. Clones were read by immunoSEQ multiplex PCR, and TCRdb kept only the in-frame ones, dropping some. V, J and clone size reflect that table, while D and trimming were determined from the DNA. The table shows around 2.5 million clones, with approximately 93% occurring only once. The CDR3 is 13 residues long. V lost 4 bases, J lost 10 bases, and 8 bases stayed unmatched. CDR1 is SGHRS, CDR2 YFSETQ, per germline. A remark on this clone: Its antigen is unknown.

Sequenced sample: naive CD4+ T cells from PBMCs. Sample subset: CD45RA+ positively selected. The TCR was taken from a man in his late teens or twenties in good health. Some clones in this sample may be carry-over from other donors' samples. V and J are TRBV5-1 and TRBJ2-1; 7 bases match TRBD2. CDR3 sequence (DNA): TGCGCCAGCAGCCGAGGACTAGGAGGGGAGCAGTTCTTC. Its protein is CASSRGLGGEQFF.